Each of the 20 T cell receptor beta chains below was sequenced from the same sample in a study of identical twins. MiXCR, applied by TCRdb to the 5' RACE reads, yields one record per CDR3 protein. Among 570,000 or so distinct CDR3 sequences, roughly 9.9% were seen once, and the ten largest hold 3%. The same specimen was also included in a second study, on yellow fever vaccine responses in identical twins.

Sequenced input: PBMCs. Receptors were obtained from a woman aged 18-29 years in good health.

This chain joins TRBV7-9 and TRBJ2-1; perhaps TRBD2 as D (6 bases). From germline, CDR1 is SEHNR and CDR2 FQNEAQ (reference sequence). The CDR3 consists of 15 residues. V gave up 1 base and J gave up 5 bases, with 12 bases separating them. The CDR3 reads CASSLVPDYDNEQFF. Written as DNA, the CDR3 is TGTGCCAGCAGCTTAGTTCCGGACTACGACAATGAGCAGTTCTTC.

This clonotype came up many times. The chain links TRBV12-3 or TRBV12-4 to TRBJ1-3; 9 bases align to TRBD1. Losses at the gene ends were 6 bases for V and 11 bases for J; bases not matched to a gene: 8. This CDR3 contains 13 residues. The CDR3 bases are TGTGCCAGCAGCAGACAGGGGGGACGGGCCATATATTTT. Its translation: CASSRQGGRAIYF.

This clonotype showed up many times. This sequence joins TRBV10-3 and TRBJ2-5; 8 bases are shared with TRBD1. V trimming: 6 bases; J trimming: 12 bases; junction bases outside the gene matches: 9. This CDR3 comprises 12 residues. The germline V gene encodes CDR1 ENHRY and CDR2 SYGVKD. CDR3 residues: CAIRGQGALKYF. The CDR3 bases are TGTGCCATCAGGGGTCAGGGGGCCCTAAAGTACTTC.

Ten or more counts support this clonotype. The chain couples TRBV12-3 or TRBV12-4 to TRBJ1-2; D not resolved. V gave up 2 bases and J gave up 5 bases, with 6 bases separating them. This CDR3 contains 12 residues. The CDR3 DNA sequence: TGTGCCAGCAGTTTACGGGGTTATGGCTACACCTTC. It translates to CASSLRGYGYTF.

There are many counts of this clonotype. The chain employs TRBV4-1 and TRBJ2-1; D is uncertain. CDR1 MGHRA and CDR2 YSYEKL come from the germline V gene. V dropped 1 base and J dropped 2 bases, with 12 bases sitting between them. The CDR3 extends over 16 amino acids. CDR3 amino acids: CASSQADLFTYNEQFF. The CDR3 region has the DNA TGCGCCAGCAGCCAAGCTGATTTGTTTACCTACAATGAGCAGTTCTTC.

This clonotype was seen a handful of times. The CDR3 is CASSQPLSADTQYF. The CDR3 nucleotides read TGTGCCAGCAGCCAACCGCTTAGTGCAGATACGCAGTATTTT. This sequence joins TRBV3-1 and TRBJ2-3; no firm D call. The V and J ends lost 2 bases and 4 bases respectively, with 10 bases between them. CDR1 and CDR2 from the germline V gene are LGHDT and YNNKEL (reference sequence). The CDR3 covers 14 residues.

V gene TRBV11-1 combines with J gene TRBJ2-1; TRBD1 aligns across 10 bases. CDR1 SGHAT and CDR2 FQDESV come from the germline V gene (reference sequence). This CDR3 is 18 amino acids long. Trimming cost V 4 bases and J 8 bases; bases outside gene matches: 17. CDR3 DNA sequence: TGTGCCAGCAGCTCCCTAGGGGAGACAGGGGGCTTGGTCGATGAGCAGTTCTTC. Amino acid sequence: CASSSLGETGGLVDEQFF.

This clonotype was detected many times. The rearrangement uses TRBV2 and TRBJ2-1, with a tentative D call TRBD2 (5 bases). The CDR3 totals 12 residues. Trimming shortened V by 4 bases and J by 4 bases, and 5 bases separated the two germline ends. CDR1 is SNHLY, CDR2 FYNNEI, per germline. CDR3 region: CASSGGYNEQFF. The CDR3, as DNA: TGTGCCAGCAGTGGAGGGTACAATGAGCAGTTCTTC. Full variable domain (remainder filled in from reference TRBV2 and TRBJ2-1): EPEVTQTPSHQVTQMGQEVILRCVPISNHLYFYWYRQILGQKVEFLVSFYNNEISEKSEIFDDQFSVERPDGSNFTLKIRSTKLEDSAMYFCASSGGYNEQFFGPGTRLTVL.

This clonotype was observed a few times. The rearrangement uses TRBV20-1 and TRBJ2-7; D remains unclear. The germline CDR1 and CDR2 sequences are DFQATT and SNEGSKA (reference sequence). V lost 1 base, J lost 3 bases, and 7 bases lay in between. CDR3 length: 12 amino acids. CDR3 region: CSARGTHYEQYF. The CDR3 DNA sequence: TGCAGTGCTAGAGGGACCCACTACGAGCAGTACTTC.

The sample holds many counts of this clonotype. This chain connects TRBV27 to TRBJ2-7, with 7 nucleotides matching TRBD2. Trimming took 5 bases from V and 0 from J; bases not matched to a gene: 7. The germline V gene encodes CDR1 MNHEY and CDR2 SMNVEV (reference sequence). The CDR3 sequence is 15 residues long. The CDR3 protein is CASSRLAAGSYEQYF. DNA for the CDR3: TGTGCCAGCAGTCGCCTAGCGGCCGGCTCCTACGAGCAGTACTTC.

This clonotype came up many times. This chain joins TRBV5-5 and TRBJ1-1, with D possibly matching TRBD1 (5 bases). Germline CDR1 reads SGHKS; CDR2 reads YYEKEE (reference sequence). The CDR3 spans 15 residues. With 4 bases removed from V and 0 bases from J, the gap between germline ends came to 13 bases. CDR3 DNA: TGTGCCAGCAGCGACGGGACGGGGTTGAACACTGAAGCTTTCTTT. Translating it yields CASSDGTGLNTEAFF.

This clonotype was detected only a few times. The chain carries TRBV7-3 and TRBJ1-3; no clear D. The V gene lost 4 bases and the J gene lost 7 bases, with 11 bases spanning the gap. Per the germline V gene, CDR1 is SGHTA and CDR2 is FQGTGA. The CDR3 sequence is 13 residues long. The CDR3 sequence is CASSSSPANTIYF. CDR3 bases: TGTGCCAGCAGCTCCTCCCCGGCGAACACCATATATTTT.

In this sample, this clonotype turned up many times. V usage is TRBV12-3 or TRBV12-4 and J usage is TRBJ2-7; D is undetermined. Trimming shortened V by 1 base and J by 0 bases, and 13 bases separated the two germline ends. This CDR3 is 16 amino acids long. CDR3 amino acids: CASSLDGLGLSYEQYF. As DNA, the CDR3 is TGTGCCAGCAGTTTAGATGGGCTAGGGCTCTCCTACGAGCAGTACTTC.

This clonotype was seen many times. The V gene is TRBV11-3, the J gene TRBJ2-1; 10 bases align to TRBD1. The ends lost 5 bases at V and 5 bases at J; junction bases unmatched: 6. CDR3 length: 15 residues. Germline V lookup: CDR1 SGHNT, CDR2 YENEEA. The CDR3 here is CASSPRTGGNNEQFF. The CDR3 nucleotides are TGTGCCAGCAGCCCCCGGACAGGGGGGAACAATGAGCAGTTCTTC.

This clonotype came up a few times. This chain uses TRBV11-2 with TRBJ2-7; the D is unclear. Trimming left V 5 bases short and J 0 bases short, with 11 bases between. The germline V gene encodes CDR1 SGHAT and CDR2 FQNNGV. The CDR3 covers 14 residues. The CDR3 loop is CASSPPQSSYEQYF. CDR3 sequence (DNA): TGTGCCAGCAGCCCCCCCCAGAGCTCCTACGAGCAGTACTTC.

This clonotype showed up just a few times. The chain uses TRBV29-1 and TRBJ2-5, with D unresolved. V was cut by 4 bases and J by 2 bases, with 14 bases left in between. There are 14 residues in the CDR3. CDR1 is SQVTM, CDR2 ANQGSEA, per germline. The CDR3 nucleotides are TGCAGCGTTGTCCACCGATCCTTGCAAGAGACCCAGTACTTC. Encoded protein: CSVVHRSLQETQYF.

This clonotype was detected once. The chain carries TRBV12-3 or TRBV12-4 and TRBJ2-7; D not certain. Trimming pared 1 base from V and 2 bases from J, leaving 9 bases between. The CDR3 extends over 14 amino acids. The CDR3 region is CASSLVGKPYEQYF. The CDR3 DNA is TGTGCCAGCAGTTTAGTAGGGAAACCCTACGAGCAGTACTTC.

This clonotype was seen repeatedly, ten times or more. The chain is built from TRBV6-5 and TRBJ2-7; 11 positions match TRBD1. The CDR3 is 16 amino acids. The ends lost 5 bases at V and 2 bases at J; junction bases unmatched: 8. Germline CDR1 and CDR2: MNHEY and SVGAGI. In nucleotides, the CDR3 is TGTGCCAGCAGTCACCGGGACAGGGGGTTTACCTACGAGCAGTACTTC. Protein: CASSHRDRGFTYEQYF.

V is TRBV2 and J is TRBJ1-5; maybe TRBD1 (5 bases). The ends were cut back, 3 bases at V and 6 bases at J, with 15 bases in the middle. The CDR3 has 15 amino acids. Looked up from germline, CDR1 is SNHLY and CDR2 is FYNNEI. The CDR3 DNA reads TGTGCCAGCAGTGAGGGGCAGGCCAAGGGTCAGCCCCAGCATTTT. Translation: CASSEGQAKGQPQHF. Drawing the rest from reference TRBV2 and TRBJ1-5, the complete variable domain is EPEVTQTPSHQVTQMGQEVILRCVPISNHLYFYWYRQILGQKVEFLVSFYNNEISEKSEIFDDQFSVERPDGSNFTLKIRSTKLEDSAMYFCASSEGQAKGQPQHFGDGTRLSIL.

This clonotype was observed a few times. The chain carries TRBV20-1 and TRBJ2-7; D call uncertain. The CDR3 spans 13 residues. V was clipped by 6 bases and J by 0 bases, with 12 bases between them. The germline V gene encodes CDR1 DFQATT and CDR2 SNEGSKA (reference sequence). The CDR3: CSATGSDSYEQYF. CDR3 nucleotides: TGCAGTGCCACCGGGTCCGACTCCTACGAGCAGTACTTC.